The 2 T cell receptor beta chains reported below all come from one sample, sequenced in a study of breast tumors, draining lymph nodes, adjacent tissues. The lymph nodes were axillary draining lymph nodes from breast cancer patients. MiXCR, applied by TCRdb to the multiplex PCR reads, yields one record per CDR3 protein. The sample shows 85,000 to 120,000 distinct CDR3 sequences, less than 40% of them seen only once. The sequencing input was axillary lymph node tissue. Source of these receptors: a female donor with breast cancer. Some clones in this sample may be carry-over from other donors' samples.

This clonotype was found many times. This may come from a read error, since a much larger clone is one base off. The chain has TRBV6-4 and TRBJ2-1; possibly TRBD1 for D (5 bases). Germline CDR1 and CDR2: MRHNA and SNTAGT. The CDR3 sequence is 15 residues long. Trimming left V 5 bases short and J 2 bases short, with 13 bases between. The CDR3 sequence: CASSHGDRAYNEQFF. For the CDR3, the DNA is TGTGCCAGCAGTCACGGAGACAGAGCCTACAATGAGCAGTTCTTC.

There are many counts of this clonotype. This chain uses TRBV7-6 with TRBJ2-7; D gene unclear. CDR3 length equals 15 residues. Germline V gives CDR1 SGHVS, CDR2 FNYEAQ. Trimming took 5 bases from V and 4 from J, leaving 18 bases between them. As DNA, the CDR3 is TGTGCCAGCAGCCCCGGAACCTCGGATTTTTACGAGCAGTACTTC. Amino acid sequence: CASSPGTSDFYEQYF.